This TCR beta chain was profiled in a study of T-cell reconstitution after alpha-beta-depleted transplantation in children. Study-wide results and limits: Reportedly, roughly two months post-transplant, alpha-beta T cells arose from several hundred expanded graft clones. Newly produced T cells mostly provided counts and TCRbeta diversity after one year, as hyperexpanded clones declined.

Using unique molecular identifiers, the investigators prepared the TCRbeta library. TCRdb re-called the PCR reads through MiXCR, storing one row per CDR3 protein. The sample holds around 700,000 distinct CDR3 sequences; about an eighth are singletons and the top ten take about 0.79%. The CDR3 extends over 11 amino acids. Trimming removed 3 bases at V and 12 bases at J, with 12 bases between. Germline CDR1 DFQATT, CDR2 SNEGSKA (reference sequence). As for this clonotype: Its antigen is currently unknown.

This chain joins TRBV20-1 and TRBJ2-1; D possibly corresponds to TRBD1 (6 bases). The sample in question was PBMCs, obtained before TCRalphabeta/CD19-depleted stem cell transplant. The TCR sequence derives from a girl between 2 and 10 years old with congenital amegakaryocytic thrombocytopenia, due to receive a stem cell transplant. CDR3: CSARRQVGQFF. CDR3 bases: TGCAGTGCTAGGAGACAGGTGGGGCAGTTCTTC.